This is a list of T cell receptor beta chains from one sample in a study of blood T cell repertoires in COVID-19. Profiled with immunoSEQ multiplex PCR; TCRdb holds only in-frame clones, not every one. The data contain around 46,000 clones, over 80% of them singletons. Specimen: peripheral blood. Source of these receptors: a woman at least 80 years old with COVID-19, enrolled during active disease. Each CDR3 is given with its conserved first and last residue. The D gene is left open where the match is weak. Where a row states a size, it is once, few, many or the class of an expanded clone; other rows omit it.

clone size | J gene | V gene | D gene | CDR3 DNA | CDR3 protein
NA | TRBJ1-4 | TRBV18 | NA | TGTGCCAGCTCACCACCGTTAATTGCAACTAATGAAAAACTGTTTTTT | CASSPPLIATNEKLFF
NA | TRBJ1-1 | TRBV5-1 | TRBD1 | TGCGCCAGCAGCCTAAACCGCAGGGGGCCCTCACATGCTTTCTTT | CASSLNRRGPSHAFF
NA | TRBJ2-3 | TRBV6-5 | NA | TGTGCCAGCGCCCCCCCGGGAACAGATACGCAGTATTTT | CASAPPGTDTQYF
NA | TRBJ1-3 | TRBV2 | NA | TGTGCCTCATCCGGGGGGCTCGGAAACACCATATATTTT | CASSGGLGNTIYF
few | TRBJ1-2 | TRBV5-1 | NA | TGCGCCAGCAACCTACAGGGTTCTAACTATGGCTACACCTTC | CASNLQGSNYGYTF
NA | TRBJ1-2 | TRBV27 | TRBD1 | TGTGCCAGCAGTGTTGGGACAGGGGGGGGCTACACCTTC | CASSVGTGGGYTF
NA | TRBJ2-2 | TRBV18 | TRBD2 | TGTGCCAGCTCACCACCGGGACTAGCGGAGGCCGGGGAGCTGTTTTTT | CASSPPGLAEAGELFF
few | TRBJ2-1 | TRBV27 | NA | TGTGCCAGCAGCCCCATGTCGGTGATGGGCCGCGATGAGCAGTTCTTC | CASSPMSVMGRDEQFF
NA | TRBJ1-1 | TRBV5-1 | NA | TGCGCCAGCAGCTTGGCCCCTAACACTGAAGCTTTCTTT | CASSLAPNTEAFF
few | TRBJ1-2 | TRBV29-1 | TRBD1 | TGCAGCGTCGGACAGGCTAACTATGGCTACACCTTC | CSVGQANYGYTF
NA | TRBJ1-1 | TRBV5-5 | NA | TGTGCCAGCAGCCGACCGACAGTTAACACTGAAGCTTTCTTT | CASSRPTVNTEAFF